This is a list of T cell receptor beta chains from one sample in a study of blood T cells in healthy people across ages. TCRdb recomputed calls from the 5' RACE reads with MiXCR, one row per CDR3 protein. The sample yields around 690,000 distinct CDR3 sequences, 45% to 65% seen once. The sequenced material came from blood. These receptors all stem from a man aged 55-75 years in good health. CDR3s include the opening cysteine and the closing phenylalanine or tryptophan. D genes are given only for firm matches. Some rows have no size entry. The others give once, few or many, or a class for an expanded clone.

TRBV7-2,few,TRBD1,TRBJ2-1,CASSRGQGLWEQFF,TGTGCCAGCAGCCGTGGACAGGGGCTATGGGAGCAGTTCTTC
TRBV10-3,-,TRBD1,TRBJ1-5,CAISPDRDSNQPQHF,TGTGCCATCAGCCCTGACAGGGATAGCAATCAGCCCCAGCATTTT
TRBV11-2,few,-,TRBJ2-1,CASSLDLVEQFF,TGTGCCAGCAGCTTAGATCTGGTTGAGCAGTTCTTC
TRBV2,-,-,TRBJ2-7,CASILDRGAYEQYF,-
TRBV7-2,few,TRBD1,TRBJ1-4,CASSGRTGRNEKLFF,TGTGCCAGCAGCGGGAGGACAGGGCGTAATGAAAAACTGTTTTTT
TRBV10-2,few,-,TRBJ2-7,CASSEPRQKQYF,TGCGCCAGCAGTGAGCCTCGGCAGAAGCAGTACTTC
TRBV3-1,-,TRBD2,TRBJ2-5,CASSQVGPLAGALQEAQYF,TGTGCCAGCAGCCAAGTTGGTCCTTTAGCGGGGGCCCTCCAAGAGGCCCAGTACTTC
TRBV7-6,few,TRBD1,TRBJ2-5,CASSSRTGIAETQYF,TGTGCCAGCAGCTCCCGGACAGGGATCGCGGAGACCCAGTACTTC
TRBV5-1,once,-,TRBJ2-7,CASSLVAGQSYEQYF,TGCGCCAGCAGCTTGGTAGCCGGACAGTCCTACGAGCAGTACTTC
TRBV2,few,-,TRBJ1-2,CASSGGRNYGYTF,TGTGCCAGCAGTGGTGGGCGTAACTATGGCTACACCTTC
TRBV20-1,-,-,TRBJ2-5,CSGRYQETQYF,TGCAGTGGACGGTACCAAGAGACCCAGTACTTC
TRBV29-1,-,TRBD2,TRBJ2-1,CSVAGGPGNEQFF,TGCAGCGTTGCGGGGGGGCCGGGAAATGAGCAGTTCTTC
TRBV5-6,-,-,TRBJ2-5,CASSLELESPNEQYF,TGTGCCAGCAGCTTGGAACTAGAGTCCCCCAATGAGCAGTACTTC
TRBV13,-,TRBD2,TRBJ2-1,CASSFLAGGPNEQFF,TGTGCCAGCAGCTTCCTAGCGGGGGGGCCGAATGAGCAGTTCTTC
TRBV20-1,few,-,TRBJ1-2,CSARVLQGNYGYTF,TGCAGTGCTAGGGTCCTCCAGGGGAACTATGGCTACACCTTC
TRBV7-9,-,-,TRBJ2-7,CASSSGVEQYF,TGTGCCAGCAGCTCGGGAGTCGAGCAGTACTTC
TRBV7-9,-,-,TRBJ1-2,CASSFAGSNYGYTF,TGTGCCAGCAGCTTCGCGGGATCCAACTATGGCTACACCTTC
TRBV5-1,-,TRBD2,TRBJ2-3,CASRPLAGYTDTQYF,TGCGCCAGCAGGCCCCTAGCGGGGTACACAGATACGCAGTATTTT
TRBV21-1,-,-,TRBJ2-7,CASSNKDSRDGYEQYF,TGTGCCAGCAGCAATAAAGACTCGAGGGATGGGTACGAGCAGTACTTC
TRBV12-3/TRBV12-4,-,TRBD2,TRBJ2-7,CASSSAGGPYEQYF,TGTGCCAGCAGTTCAGCGGGGGGGCCTTACGAGCAGTACTTC
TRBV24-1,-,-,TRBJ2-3,CATSTADTQYF,TGTGCCACCAGTACAGCAGATACGCAGTATTTT
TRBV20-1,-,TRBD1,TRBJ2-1,CSARAGTGASNEQFF,TGCAGTGCCCGAGCCGGGACAGGGGCTTCCAATGAGCAGTTCTTC
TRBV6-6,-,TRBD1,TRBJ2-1,CASNGQGDYNEQFF,TGTGCCAGCAACGGACAGGGGGATTACAATGAGCAGTTCTTC
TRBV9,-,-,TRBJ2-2,CASRVDSNTGELFF,TGTGCCAGCAGGGTGGACAGTAACACCGGGGAGCTGTTTTTT
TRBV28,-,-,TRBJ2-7,CTSSLYAYEQYF,TGTACCAGCAGTTTGTATGCCTACGAGCAGTACTTC
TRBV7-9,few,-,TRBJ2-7,CASSLGENEQYF,TGTGCCAGCAGCTTAGGGGAGAACGAGCAGTACTTC
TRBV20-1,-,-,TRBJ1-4,CSARVSGSEKLFF,TGCAGTGCTAGAGTCTCAGGGAGTGAAAAACTGTTTTTT
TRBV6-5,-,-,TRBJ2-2,CASRGGTLNTGELFF,TGTGCCAGCCGGGGCGGGACACTGAACACCGGGGAGCTGTTTTTT
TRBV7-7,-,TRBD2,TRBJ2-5,CASSLEVGLAPGTQYF,TGTGCCAGCAGCTTAGAGGTGGGACTAGCACCTGGGACCCAGTACTTC
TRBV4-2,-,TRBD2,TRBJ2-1,CASSQDLGTKFNEQFF,TGTGCCAGCAGCCAAGATTTGGGGACTAAATTCAATGAGCAGTTCTTC
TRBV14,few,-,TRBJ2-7,CASSRLGHPYEQYF,TGTGCCAGCAGCAGATTGGGACATCCCTACGAGCAGTACTTC
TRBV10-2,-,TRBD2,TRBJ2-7,CASGSGEAYEQYF,TGCGCCAGCGGTAGCGGGGAGGCCTACGAGCAGTACTTC
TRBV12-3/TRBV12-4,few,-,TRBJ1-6,CASKPGGTVLHF,TGTGCCAGCAAACCCGGGGGTACGGTACTCCACTTT
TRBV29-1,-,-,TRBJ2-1,CSVVSGQTIGEQFF,TGCAGCGTTGTATCCGGACAGACCATTGGTGAGCAGTTCTTC
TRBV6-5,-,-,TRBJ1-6,CASSYSMGRDTVSPLHF,TGTGCCAGCAGTTACTCTATGGGTAGGGATACGGTTTCACCCCTCCACTTT
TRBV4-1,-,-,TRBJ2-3,CASSQRTGVVGDTQYF,TGCGCCAGCAGCCAACGTACGGGGGTGGTTGGAGATACGCAGTATTTT
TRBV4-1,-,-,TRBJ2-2,CACSHFGGGNTGELFF,TGCGCCTGCAGCCACTTCGGAGGAGGGAACACCGGGGAGCTGTTTTTT